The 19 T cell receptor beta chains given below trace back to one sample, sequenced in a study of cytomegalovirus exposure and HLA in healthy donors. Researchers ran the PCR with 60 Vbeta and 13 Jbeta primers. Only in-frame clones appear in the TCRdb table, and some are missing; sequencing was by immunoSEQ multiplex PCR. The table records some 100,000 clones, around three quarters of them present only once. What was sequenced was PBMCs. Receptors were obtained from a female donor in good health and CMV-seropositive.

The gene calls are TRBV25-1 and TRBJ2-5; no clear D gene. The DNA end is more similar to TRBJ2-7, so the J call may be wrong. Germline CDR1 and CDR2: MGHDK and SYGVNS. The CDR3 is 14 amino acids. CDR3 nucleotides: TGTGCCAGCGGTGCCGAACAGAGCTCCTACGAGCAGTACTTC. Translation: CASGAEQSSYEQYF.

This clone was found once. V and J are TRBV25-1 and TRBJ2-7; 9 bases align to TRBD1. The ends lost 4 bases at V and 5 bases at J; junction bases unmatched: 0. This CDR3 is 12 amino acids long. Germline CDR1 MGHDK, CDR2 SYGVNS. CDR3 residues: CASSGDRDEQYF. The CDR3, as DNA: TGTGCCAGCAGTGGGGACAGGGACGAGCAGTACTTC.

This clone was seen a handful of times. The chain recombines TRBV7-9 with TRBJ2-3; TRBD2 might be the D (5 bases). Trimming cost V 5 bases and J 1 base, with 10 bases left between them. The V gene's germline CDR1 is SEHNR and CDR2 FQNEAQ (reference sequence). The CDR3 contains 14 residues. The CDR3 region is CASSPSGGTDTQYF. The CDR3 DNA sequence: TGTGCCAGCAGCCCGTCCGGGGGCACAGATACGCAGTATTTT.

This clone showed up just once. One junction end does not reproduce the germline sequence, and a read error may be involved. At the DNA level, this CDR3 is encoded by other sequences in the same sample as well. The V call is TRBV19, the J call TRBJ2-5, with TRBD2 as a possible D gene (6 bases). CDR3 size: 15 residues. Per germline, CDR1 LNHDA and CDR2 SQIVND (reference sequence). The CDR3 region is CASSRGKGVRETQYF. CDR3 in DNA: TGTGCCAGTAGTCGGGGGAAAGGGGTCCGGGAGACCCAATACTTC.

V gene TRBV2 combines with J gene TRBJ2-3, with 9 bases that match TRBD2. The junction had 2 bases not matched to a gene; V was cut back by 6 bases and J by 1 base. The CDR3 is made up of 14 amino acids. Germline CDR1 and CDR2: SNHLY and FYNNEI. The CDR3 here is CASRGLARTDTQYF. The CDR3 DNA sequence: TGTGCCAGCAGGGGACTAGCCCGCACAGATACGCAGTATTTT.

The CDR3: CASSQDDSRGGYTF. The CDR3 DNA sequence: TGCGCCAGCAGCCAAGATGACTCCAGGGGCGGCTACACCTTC. The chain uses TRBV4-3 and TRBJ1-2; possible D gene TRBD1, 6 bases. The germline V gene encodes CDR1 LGHNA and CDR2 YSLEER. This CDR3 region has 14 residues. Trimming shortened V by 0 bases and J by 8 bases, and 13 bases separated the two germline ends.

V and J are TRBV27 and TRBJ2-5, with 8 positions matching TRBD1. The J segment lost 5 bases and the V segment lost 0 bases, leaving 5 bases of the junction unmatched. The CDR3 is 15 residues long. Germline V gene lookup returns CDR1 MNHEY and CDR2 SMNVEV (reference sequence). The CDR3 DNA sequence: TGTGCCAGCAGTTTATCGCCAGGGGGCGGGGAGACCCAGTACTTC. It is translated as CASSLSPGGGETQYF.

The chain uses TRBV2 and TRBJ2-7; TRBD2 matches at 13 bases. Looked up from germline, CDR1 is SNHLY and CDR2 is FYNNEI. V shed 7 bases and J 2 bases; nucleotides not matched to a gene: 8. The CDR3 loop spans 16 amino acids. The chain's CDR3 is CASTRLAGGPTYEQYF. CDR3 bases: TGTGCCAGCACTCGACTAGCGGGAGGCCCCACCTACGAGCAGTACTTC.

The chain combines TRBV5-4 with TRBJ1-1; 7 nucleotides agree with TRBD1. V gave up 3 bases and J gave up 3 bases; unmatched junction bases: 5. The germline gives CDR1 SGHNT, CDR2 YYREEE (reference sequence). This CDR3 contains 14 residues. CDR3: CASSWRDSHTEAFF. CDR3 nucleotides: TGTGCCAGCAGCTGGAGGGACAGCCACACTGAAGCTTTCTTT.

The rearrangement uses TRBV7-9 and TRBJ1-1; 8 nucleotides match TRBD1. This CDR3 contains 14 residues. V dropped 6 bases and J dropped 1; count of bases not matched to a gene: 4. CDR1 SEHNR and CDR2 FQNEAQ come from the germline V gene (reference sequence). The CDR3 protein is CASRSQGGNTEAFF. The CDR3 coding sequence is TGTGCCAGCAGATCACAGGGGGGGAACACTGAAGCTTTCTTT.

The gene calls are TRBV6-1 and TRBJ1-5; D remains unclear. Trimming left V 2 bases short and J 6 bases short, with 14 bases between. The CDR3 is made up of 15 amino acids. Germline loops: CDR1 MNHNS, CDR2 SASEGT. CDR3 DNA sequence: TGTGCCAGCAGTGAATATCGGCAGGCCGGTCAGCCCCAGCATTTT. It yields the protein CASSEYRQAGQPQHF.

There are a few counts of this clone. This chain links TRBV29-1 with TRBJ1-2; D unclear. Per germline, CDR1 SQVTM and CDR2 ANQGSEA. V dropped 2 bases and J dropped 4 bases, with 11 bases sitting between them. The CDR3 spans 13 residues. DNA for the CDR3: TGCAGCGTTGAAACGGGGAATCTCTATGGCTACACCTTC. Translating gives CSVETGNLYGYTF.

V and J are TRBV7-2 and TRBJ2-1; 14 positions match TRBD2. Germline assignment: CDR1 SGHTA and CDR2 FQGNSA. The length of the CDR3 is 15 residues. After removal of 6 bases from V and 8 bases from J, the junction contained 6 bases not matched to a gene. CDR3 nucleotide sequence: TGTGCCAGCAGACAACCGGGACTAGCGGGGGATGAGCAGTTCTTC. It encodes CASRQPGLAGDEQFF. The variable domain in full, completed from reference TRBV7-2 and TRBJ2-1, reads GAGVSQSPSNKVTEKGKDVELRCDPISGHTALYWYRQSLGQGLEFLIYFQGNSAPDKSGLPSDRFSAERTGGSVSTLTIQRTQQEDSAVYLCASRQPGLAGDEQFFGPGTRLTVL.

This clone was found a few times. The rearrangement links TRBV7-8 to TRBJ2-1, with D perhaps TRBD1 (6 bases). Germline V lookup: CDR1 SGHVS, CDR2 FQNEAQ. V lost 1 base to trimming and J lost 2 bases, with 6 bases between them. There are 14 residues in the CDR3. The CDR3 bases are TGTGCCAGCAGCTTAGAGGGGGCCTACAATGAGCAGTTCTTC. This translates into CASSLEGAYNEQFF.

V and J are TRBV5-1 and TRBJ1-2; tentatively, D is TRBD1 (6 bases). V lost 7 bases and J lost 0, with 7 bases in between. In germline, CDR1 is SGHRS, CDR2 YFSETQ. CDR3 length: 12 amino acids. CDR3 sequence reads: CASQGTNYGYTF. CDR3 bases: TGCGCCAGCCAGGGGACTAACTATGGCTACACCTTC. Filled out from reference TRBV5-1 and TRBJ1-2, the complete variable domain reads KAGVTQTPRYLIKTRGQQVTLSCSPISGHRSVSWYQQTPGQGLQFLFEYFSETQRNKGNFPGRFSGRQFSNSRSEMNVSTLELGDSALYLCASQGTNYGYTFGSGTRLTVV.

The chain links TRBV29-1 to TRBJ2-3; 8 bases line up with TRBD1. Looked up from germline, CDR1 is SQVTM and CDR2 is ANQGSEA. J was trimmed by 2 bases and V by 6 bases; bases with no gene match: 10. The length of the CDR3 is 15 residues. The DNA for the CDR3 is TGCAGCGTCCGTATCGGGACAGGATACACAGATACGCAGTATTTT. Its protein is CSVRIGTGYTDTQYF.

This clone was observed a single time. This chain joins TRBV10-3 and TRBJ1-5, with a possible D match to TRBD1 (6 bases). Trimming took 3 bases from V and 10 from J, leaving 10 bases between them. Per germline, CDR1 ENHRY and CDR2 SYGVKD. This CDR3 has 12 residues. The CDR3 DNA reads TGTGCCATCAGTGACAGGGGAGATCCCCAGCATTTT. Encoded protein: CAISDRGDPQHF.

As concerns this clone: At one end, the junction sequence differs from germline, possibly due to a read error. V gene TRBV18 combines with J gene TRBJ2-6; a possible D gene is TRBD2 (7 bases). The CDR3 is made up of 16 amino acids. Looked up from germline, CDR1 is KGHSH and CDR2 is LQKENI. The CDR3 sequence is CASSPLGGEGANGLTF. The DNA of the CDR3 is TGTGCCAGCTCACCCCTAGGGGGGGAAGGGGCCAACGGCCTGACTTTC.

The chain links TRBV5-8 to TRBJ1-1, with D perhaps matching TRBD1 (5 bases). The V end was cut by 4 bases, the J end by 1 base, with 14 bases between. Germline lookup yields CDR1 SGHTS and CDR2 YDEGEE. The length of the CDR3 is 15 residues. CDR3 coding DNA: TGTGCCAGCAGCGAATGGGGCCCCTCGAACACTGAAGCTTTCTTT. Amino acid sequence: CASSEWGPSNTEAFF. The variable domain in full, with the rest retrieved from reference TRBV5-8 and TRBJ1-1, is EAGVTQSPTHLIKTRGQQATLRCSPISGHTSVYWYQQALGLGLQFLLWYDEGEERNRGNFPPRFSGRQFPNYSSELNVNALELEDSALYLCASSEWGPSNTEAFFGQGTRLTVV.